What follows are 19 T cell receptor beta chains derived from one specimen sequenced in a study of cytomegalovirus exposure and HLA in healthy donors. The PCR was carried out with 60 Vbeta primers and 13 Jbeta primers. This table comes from immunoSEQ multiplex PCR, and its TCRdb copy is limited to in-frame clones, with some not included. This table holds about 190,000 clones, around 79% found once. The sequenced material came from PBMCs. These receptors were collected from a woman aged 45-65 years in good health and CMV-seronegative.

This rearrangement joins TRBV5-1 to TRBJ2-3; D is unclear. Germline V gene data show CDR1 as SGHRS and CDR2 as YFSETQ. There are 15 residues in the CDR3. The V end lost 3 bases, the J end lost 0 bases, and 11 bases lay between the germline ends. The CDR3 here is CASSWPGRSTDTQYF. CDR3 nucleotide sequence: TGCGCCAGCAGCTGGCCTGGCAGGAGCACAGATACGCAGTATTTT.

The CDR3 coding sequence is TGTGCCAGCAGCTTAGTCCACTACGAGCAGTACTTC. This encodes CASSLVHYEQYF. This chain links TRBV7-2 with TRBJ2-7, with no clear D. The length of the CDR3 is 12 residues. Germline-derived CDR1 and CDR2 are SGHTA and FQGNSA. V was shortened by 1 base and J by 3 bases, with 4 bases between the two germline ends.

The rearrangement uses TRBV29-1 and TRBJ2-7, with TRBD2 identical over 7 bases. The CDR3 consists of 11 residues. V trimming: 4 bases; J trimming: 6 bases; junction bases outside the gene matches: 3. The germline V gene encodes CDR1 SQVTM and CDR2 ANQGSEA. The CDR3 DNA reads as TGCAGCGTTGGAGGGGAGGGCGAGCAGTACTTC. Its protein product is CSVGGEGEQYF.

This clone was picked up a small number of times. V is TRBV5-1 and J is TRBJ2-7; a weak D match, TRBD1 (5 bases). V shed 6 bases and J shed 6 bases, with 19 bases lying between them. Per germline, CDR1 SGHRS and CDR2 YFSETQ. The CDR3 spans 14 residues. The CDR3 spells CASTSRTLLGEQYF. CDR3 DNA: TGCGCCAGCACCTCGAGGACACTCTTGGGCGAGCAGTACTTC. The full variable domain, its missing parts supplied by reference TRBV5-1 and TRBJ2-7, is KAGVTQTPRYLIKTRGQQVTLSCSPISGHRSVSWYQQTPGQGLQFLFEYFSETQRNKGNFPGRFSGRQFSNSRSEMNVSTLELGDSALYLCASTSRTLLGEQYFGPGTRLTVT.

The chain couples TRBV2 to TRBJ2-1, with 13 bases fitting TRBD2. The CDR3 extends over 17 amino acids. Trimming removed 6 bases from V and 9 bases from J; junction bases left unmatched: 14. Germline V lookup: CDR1 SNHLY, CDR2 FYNNEI. The CDR3 region is CASSRTSGGPWLSEQFF. DNA of the CDR3: TGTGCCAGCAGCAGGACTAGCGGGGGCCCCTGGTTATCTGAGCAGTTCTTC.

This rearrangement joins TRBV29-1 to TRBJ2-7; 7 nucleotides align to TRBD1. The CDR3 runs to 15 residues. V gave up 6 bases and J gave up 2 bases; unmatched junction bases: 13. The germline V gene encodes CDR1 SQVTM and CDR2 ANQGSEA. This CDR3 reads CSVTIGGRTPYEQYF. CDR3 DNA sequence: TGCAGCGTAACCATAGGGGGCCGCACACCCTACGAGCAGTACTTC.

This chain links TRBV6-1 with TRBJ1-2; D is unclear. This CDR3 region has 17 residues. Between the trimmed V and J ends, which lost 3 bases and 4 bases, there was a span of 21 bases. Germline CDR1 and CDR2: MNHNS and SASEGT. The CDR3 nucleotides are TGTGCCAGCAGTGAGGGCGAGTCTTGGGCGCCGAGCTATGGCTACACCTTC. It translates to CASSEGESWAPSYGYTF.

V usage is TRBV6-5 and J usage is TRBJ2-7; 8 bases are shared with TRBD1. This CDR3 is 15 amino acids long. Germline CDR1 is MNHEY and CDR2 is SVGAGI. V lost 4 bases and J lost 5; bases outside the gene matches: 10. As DNA, the CDR3 is TGTGCCAGCAGTTTTCGACAGGGGTACAAGAACGAGCAGTACTTC. Its protein is CASSFRQGYKNEQYF.

The rearrangement uses TRBV9 and TRBJ2-3; 9 bases map to TRBD2. There are 17 residues in the CDR3. In germline, CDR1 is SGDLS, CDR2 YYNGEE. After removal of 4 bases from V and 1 base from J, the junction contained 10 bases not matched to a gene. CDR3 DNA: TGTGCCAGCAGCTTCCGCGGGGGGGCCAGAGGCACAGATACGCAGTATTTT. It encodes CASSFRGGARGTDTQYF.

V and J are TRBV5-6 and TRBJ2-3; possibly TRBD1 for D (6 bases). In germline, CDR1 is SGHDT, CDR2 YYEEEE. This CDR3 has 16 residues. V was clipped by 0 bases and J by 4 bases, with 15 bases between them. In DNA form, the CDR3 reads TGTGCCAGCAGCTTGGTTTGGGGGCGTACAGCAGATACGCAGTATTTT. As protein: CASSLVWGRTADTQYF.

V usage is TRBV5-1 and J usage is TRBJ2-3; 11 positions agree with TRBD1. The CDR3 is made up of 16 amino acids. Germline CDR1 and CDR2: SGHRS and YFSETQ. The junction had 9 bases not matched to a gene; V was cut back by 3 bases and J by 6 bases. The CDR3 DNA reads as TGCGCCAGCAGCTGGGGCCGGGACAGGGGGTCGGATACGCAGTATTTT. It is translated as CASSWGRDRGSDTQYF.

This rearrangement joins TRBV7-2 to TRBJ1-2; 7 bases fit TRBD1. Germline loops: CDR1 SGHTA, CDR2 FQGNSA. The CDR3 runs 14 residues. V lost 5 bases to trimming and J lost 8 bases; unmatched junction nucleotides: 11. CDR3 in amino acids: CASSRLTGTEGYTF. The CDR3 bases are TGTGCCAGCAGCAGACTGACAGGGACGGAGGGCTACACCTTC.

This chain links TRBV7-6 with TRBJ2-3, with a tentative D call TRBD2 (6 bases). V lost 3 bases and J 5 bases, leaving 15 bases between the germline ends. Germline lookup yields CDR1 SGHVS and CDR2 FNYEAQ. CDR3 length: 15 amino acids. The DNA of the CDR3 is TGTGCCAGCAGCTTGGCGGGGCCGGAGGGAGATACGCAGTATTTT. Translating it yields CASSLAGPEGDTQYF.

The V gene is TRBV25-1, the J gene TRBJ1-1; unclear D gene. Germline-derived CDR1 and CDR2 are MGHDK and SYGVNS. The length of the CDR3 is 14 residues. V was cut by 6 bases and J by 2 bases, with 13 bases left in between. The CDR3 protein is CASSPVGSNTEAFF. In nucleotides, the CDR3 is TGTGCCAGCAGCCCAGTGGGCAGCAACACTGAAGCTTTCTTT.

The rearrangement joins TRBV5-6 to TRBJ1-2, with 7 bases that match TRBD1. The J segment lost 3 bases and the V segment lost 3 bases, leaving 14 bases of the junction unmatched. The germline V gene has CDR1 SGHDT and CDR2 YYEEEE. CDR3 length: 17 amino acids. This CDR3 reads CASSSWGRQGVYYGYTF. CDR3 nucleotide sequence: TGTGCCAGCAGCTCATGGGGGAGGCAGGGGGTGTACTATGGCTACACCTTC.

The V and J genes are TRBV28 and TRBJ1-5; possibly TRBD1 for D (5 bases). Germline lookup yields CDR1 MDHEN and CDR2 SYDVKM. The CDR3 extends over 15 amino acids. The ends were cut back, 4 bases at V and 2 bases at J, with 12 bases in the middle. In nucleotides, the CDR3 is TGTGCCAGCAGTTATGGGGGGGTTCGCAATCAGCCCCAGCATTTT. This encodes CASSYGGVRNQPQHF.

This clone showed up just a few times. The genes are TRBV6-1 and TRBJ1-1, with D unclear. The CDR3 has 13 amino acids. Trimming took 5 bases from V and 5 from J, leaving 12 bases between them. Germline loops: CDR1 MNHNS, CDR2 SASEGT. This chain's CDR3 is CASSIGGRTEAFF. The DNA for the CDR3 is TGTGCCAGCAGTATAGGAGGGAGAACTGAAGCTTTCTTT.

The V and J genes are TRBV7-7 and TRBJ2-1; D remains unclear. The CDR3 is made up of 10 amino acids. The V gene's germline CDR1 is SSHAT and CDR2 FNYEAQ (reference sequence). As DNA, the CDR3 is TGTGCTACCCAACTGGATGAGCAGTTCTTC. Translation gives CATQLDEQFF. Using reference TRBV7-7 and TRBJ2-1 for the parts outside the CDR3, the full variable domain is GAGVSQSPRYKVTKRGQDVTLRCDPISSHATLYWYQQALGQGPEFLTYFNYEAQPDKSGLPSDRFSAERPEGSISTLTIQRTEQRDSAMYRCATQLDEQFFGPGTRLTVL.

The chain recombines TRBV7-9 with TRBJ2-7, with D possibly TRBD2 on 6 matching bases. Germline CDR1 is SEHNR and CDR2 is FQNEAQ (reference sequence). This CDR3 spans 16 amino acids. Trimming removed 1 base from V and 5 bases from J, with 18 bases in between. CDR3 nucleotide sequence: TGTGCCAGCAGCTTAGGTGCGGCTGCGGGGTCTGACGAGCAGTACTTC. Amino acid sequence: CASSLGAAAGSDEQYF.